This T cell receptor beta chain came from a study of T cells after yellow fever vaccination. Regarding this clonotype: Its cognate antigen is unknown.

Study results and limitations: The study re-detected most primary-vaccination clones after the booster (roughly 96% CD4, around 89% CD8).

Making TCR cDNA involved 5'RACE template switching, which added UMIs and a universal primer site. TCRdb re-called the 5' RACE reads through MiXCR, storing one row per CDR3 protein. The table includes some 670,000 distinct CDR3 sequences, around an eighth detected once. Germline V CDR1 and CDR2: SEHNR, FQNEAQ (reference sequence). This CDR3 spans 11 amino acids. Between the trimmed V and J ends, which lost 5 bases and 8 bases, there was a span of 9 bases. The chain links TRBV7-9 to TRBJ1-2; D is undetermined. Sequenced here: PBMCs, sampled on the day of the yellow fever booster vaccination. This receptor was identified in a man between 25 and 39 years old who received the YFV17D yellow fever vaccine. The DNA of the CDR3 is TGTGCCAGCAGCCGTCTTATGGGCTACACCTTC. It yields the protein CASSRLMGYTF.